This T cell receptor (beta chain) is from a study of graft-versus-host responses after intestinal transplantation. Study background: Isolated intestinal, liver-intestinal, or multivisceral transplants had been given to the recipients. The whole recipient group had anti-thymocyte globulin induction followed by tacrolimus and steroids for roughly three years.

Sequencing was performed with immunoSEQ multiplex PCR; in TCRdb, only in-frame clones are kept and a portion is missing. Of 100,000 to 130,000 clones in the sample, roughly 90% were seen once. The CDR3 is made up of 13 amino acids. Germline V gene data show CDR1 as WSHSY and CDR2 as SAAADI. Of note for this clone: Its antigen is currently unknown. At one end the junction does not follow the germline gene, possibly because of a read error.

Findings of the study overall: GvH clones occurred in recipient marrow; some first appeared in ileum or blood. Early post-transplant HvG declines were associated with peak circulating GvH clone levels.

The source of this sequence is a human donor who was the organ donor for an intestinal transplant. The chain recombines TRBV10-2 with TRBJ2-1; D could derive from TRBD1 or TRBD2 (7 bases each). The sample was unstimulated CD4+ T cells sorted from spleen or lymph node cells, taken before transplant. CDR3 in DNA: TGCGCCAGCAGAGCCAGGGGGGGGAATGAGCAGCTCTTC. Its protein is CASRARGGNEQLF.